Below, 8 T cell receptor beta chains from the same sample are listed, as sequenced in a study of T cell repertoires in cytomegalovirus infection. TCRdb reprocessed the reads via MiXCR and lists one record per CDR3 protein. Among hundreds of thousands of distinct CDR3 sequences listed, around a third were seen once. The antigens these receptors bind are not known. This specimen was cultured PBMCs, taken from culture after CMV antigen stimulation. All receptors derive from a human donor in good health (CMV status not recorded). Some clones in this sample may be carry-over from other donors' samples.

Details on this clonotype: The conserved phenylalanine or tryptophan normally closing the CDR3 is absent here, so this likely arose from a read error. The DNA is left out, because the CDR3 cannot be placed on it with certainty; the CDR3 is given as TCRdb lists it. This rearrangement joins TRBV6-5 to TRBJ1-1; the table names TRBD1, a call not compared with the DNA. The CDR3 is made up of 12 amino acids, end residues included. Germline V gene data show CDR1 as MNHEY and CDR2 as SVGAGI. CDR3 protein: CASSSTPGGETL.

The genes are TRBV12-3 or TRBV12-4 and TRBJ1-3; TRBD1 matches at 8 bases. CDR3 length: 17 residues. V lost 3 bases to trimming and J lost 3 bases; unmatched junction nucleotides: 10. In DNA form, the CDR3 reads TGTGCCAGCAGTTTTAAAGGGACAGGATTTTTTGGAAACACCATATATTTT. Translating gives CASSFKGTGFFGNTIYF.

This clonotype turned up a few times. This chain links TRBV5-1 with TRBJ1-5; possible D gene TRBD1, 6 bases. Germline CDR1 reads SGHRS; CDR2 reads YFSETQ. The CDR3 extends over 15 amino acids. V dropped 4 bases and J dropped 4 bases, with 15 bases sitting between them. In DNA form, the CDR3 reads TGCGCCAGCAGCCCAACAGGGTCCCCGAATCAGCCCCAGCATTTT. It encodes CASSPTGSPNQPQHF. Full variable domain (remainder filled in from reference TRBV5-1 and TRBJ1-5): KAGVTQTPRYLIKTRGQQVTLSCSPISGHRSVSWYQQTPGQGLQFLFEYFSETQRNKGNFPGRFSGRQFSNSRSEMNVSTLELGDSALYLCASSPTGSPNQPQHFGDGTRLSIL.

The V and J genes are TRBV6-5 and TRBJ2-7, with D uncertain. There are 14 residues in the CDR3. The V end was cut by 2 bases, the J end by 6 bases, with 14 bases between. The germline gives CDR1 MNHEY, CDR2 SVGAGI. CDR3: CASSYDGRVGEQYF. CDR3 DNA sequence: TGTGCCAGCAGTTACGATGGCAGAGTCGGCGAGCAGTACTTC.

This clonotype occurred a few times. V and J are TRBV4-1 and TRBJ2-3; tentative D call: TRBD1 (6 bases). The CDR3 covers 17 residues. V lost 0 bases and J lost 2, with 15 bases in between. The germline V gene has CDR1 MGHRA and CDR2 YSYEKL. The CDR3 spells CASSQEWQGTFTDTQYF. The CDR3 DNA reads as TGCGCCAGCAGCCAAGAATGGCAGGGGACGTTCACAGATACGCAGTATTTT.

The chain's CDR3 is CASSFVHPAYEQYF. The CDR3 nucleotides are TGTGCCAGCAGCTTCGTCCATCCCGCCTACGAGCAGTACTTC. The V call is TRBV7-9, the J call TRBJ2-7; D unresolved. CDR1 is SEHNR and CDR2 is FQNEAQ in the germline V gene (reference sequence). The CDR3 sequence is 14 residues long. The V end lost 3 bases, the J end lost 2 bases, and 11 bases lay between the germline ends.

The gene calls are TRBV2 and TRBJ1-2, with D possibly matching TRBD1 (5 bases). The V and J ends lost 8 bases and 2 bases respectively, with 12 bases between them. Looked up from germline, CDR1 is SNHLY and CDR2 is FYNNEI. The CDR3 has 13 amino acids. The CDR3 region is CASSGGSNYGYTF. DNA of the CDR3: TGTGCCAGCTCGGGGGGTTCCAACTATGGCTACACCTTC.

This clonotype was counted between two and nine times. The genes are TRBV5-4 and TRBJ1-2; a possible D gene is TRBD1 (6 bases). The CDR3 covers 17 residues. Germline CDR1 SGHNT, CDR2 YYREEE (reference sequence). Trimming took off 2 bases at V and 3 bases at J, with 20 bases between the two ends. The CDR3 region is CASSLKPDRKGDYGYTF. The CDR3, as DNA: TGTGCCAGCAGCTTAAAACCGGACCGGAAGGGGGACTATGGCTACACCTTC.